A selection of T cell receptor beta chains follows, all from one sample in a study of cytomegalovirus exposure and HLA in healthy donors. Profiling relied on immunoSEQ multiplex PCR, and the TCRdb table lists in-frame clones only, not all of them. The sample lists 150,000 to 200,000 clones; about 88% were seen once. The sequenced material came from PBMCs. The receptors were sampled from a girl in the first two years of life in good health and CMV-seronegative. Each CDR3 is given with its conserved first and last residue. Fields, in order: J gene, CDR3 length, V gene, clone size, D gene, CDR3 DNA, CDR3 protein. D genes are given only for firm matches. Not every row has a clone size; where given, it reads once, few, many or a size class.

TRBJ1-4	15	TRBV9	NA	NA	TGTGCCAGCAGCGTAGATGGGCAGGGGAAAGAAAAACTGTTTTTT	CASSVDGQGKEKLFF
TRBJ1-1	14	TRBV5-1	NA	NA	TGCGCCAGCAGCCGGGTCAGGGGGAACACTGAAGCTTTCTTT	CASSRVRGNTEAFF
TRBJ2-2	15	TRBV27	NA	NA	TGTGCCAGCAGTTTGATCGTCACTGACACCGGGGAGCTGTTTTTT	CASSLIVTDTGELFF
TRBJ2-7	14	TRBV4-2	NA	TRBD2	TGTGCCAGCAGTCAACTAGCGGACTCCTACGAGCAGTACTTC	CASSQLADSYEQYF
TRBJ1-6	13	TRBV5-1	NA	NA	TGCGCCAGCAGCTTGGATTTCGGTTCACCCCTCCACTTT	CASSLDFGSPLHF
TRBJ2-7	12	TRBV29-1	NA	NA	TGCAGCGTTGCCACTCATTTCAACGAGCAGTACTTC	CSVATHFNEQYF
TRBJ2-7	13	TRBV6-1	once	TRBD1	TGTGCCAGCATTGGGACAGCTTCCTACGAGCAGTACTTC	CASIGTASYEQYF
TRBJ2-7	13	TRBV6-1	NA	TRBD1	TGTGCCAGCGCTCCGGACAGGGGGGGCGAGCAGTACTTC	CASAPDRGGEQYF
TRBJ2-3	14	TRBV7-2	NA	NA	TGTGCCAGCAGCTTAGGGCCGCTGACAGATACGCAGTATTTT	CASSLGPLTDTQYF
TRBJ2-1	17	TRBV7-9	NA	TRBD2	TGTGCCAGCAGCTTAGGGCGGGGGGGCCATACTAACAATGAGCAGTTCTTC	CASSLGRGGHTNNEQFF
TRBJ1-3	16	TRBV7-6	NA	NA	TGTGCCAGCAGCTTAATGGCAGGGCAAACTGGAAACACCATATATTTT	CASSLMAGQTGNTIYF
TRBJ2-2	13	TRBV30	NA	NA	TGTGCCTGGAGTGTACGGGGCACCGGGGAGCTGTTTTTT	CAWSVRGTGELFF
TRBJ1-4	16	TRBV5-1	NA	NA	TGCGCCAGCAGCCCGAGGCAGGGATCAACTAATGAAAAACTGTTTTTT	CASSPRQGSTNEKLFF
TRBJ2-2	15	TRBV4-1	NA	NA	TGCGCCAGCAGCCAAGAGGGGAGTTCGACCGGGGAGCTGTTTTTT	CASSQEGSSTGELFF
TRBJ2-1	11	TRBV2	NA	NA	TGTGCCAGCAGTTACTACAATGAGCAGTTCTTC	CASSYYNEQFF
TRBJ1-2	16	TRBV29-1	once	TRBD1	TGCAGCGTTGAAGACCCTTCAAACGACAGGGACTATGGCTACACCTTC	CSVEDPSNDRDYGYTF
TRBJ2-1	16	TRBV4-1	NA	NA	TGCGCCAGCAGCCTTTACAGGGCCTCCTCCTACAATGAGCAGTTCTTC	CASSLYRASSYNEQFF
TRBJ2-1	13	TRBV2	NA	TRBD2	TGTGCCACAAGGACTAGCTCCTACAATGAGCAGTTCTTC	CATRTSSYNEQFF
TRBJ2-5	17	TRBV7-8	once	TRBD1	TGTGCCAGCAGCAAAAATGACAGGGGGGCGCCACAAGAGACCCAGTACTTC	CASSKNDRGAPQETQYF
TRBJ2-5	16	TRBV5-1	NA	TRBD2	TGCGCCAGCAGCTTGGGGGCTAGCGGGGGGGCACAGACCCAGTACTTC	CASSLGASGGAQTQYF
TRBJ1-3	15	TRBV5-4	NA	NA	TGTGCCAGCAGCCCGACCGGGGGGATTGGAAACACCATATATTTT	CASSPTGGIGNTIYF
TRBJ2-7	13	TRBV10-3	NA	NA	TGTGCCATCAGGGAGAACAGGGACTACGAGCAGTACTTC	CAIRENRDYEQYF
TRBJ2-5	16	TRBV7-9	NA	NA	TGTGCCAGCAGCTTAGGGTCGGGGGGCCCAGGAAAGACCCAGTACTTC	CASSLGSGGPGKTQYF